These 19 T cell receptor beta chains were sequenced from one sample in a study of control samples from healthy donors and cancer patients. Produced via immunoSEQ multiplex PCR; TCRdb's table is partial and in-frame only. The table lists about 98,000 clones, around three quarters of them singletons. Sequenced: blood. The receptors originated from a young woman in good health.

DNA of the CDR3: TGTGCCAGCAGTTGGGAGGCCGAGGACGATGAGCAGTTCTTC. Protein sequence: CASSWEAEDDEQFF. This sequence joins TRBV2 and TRBJ2-1; D is perhaps TRBD2 (6 bases). Germline CDR1 SNHLY, CDR2 FYNNEI. Trimming left V 5 bases short and J 8 bases short, with 16 bases between. The CDR3 is 14 amino acids.

A few counts support this clone. The rearrangement uses TRBV18 and TRBJ2-5, with D uncertain. The CDR3 is 16 residues long. Trimming removed 3 bases from V and 2 bases from J, with 16 bases in between. The germline V gene encodes CDR1 KGHSH and CDR2 LQKENI. Here the CDR3 reads CASSPSFGKRQETQYF. CDR3 DNA: TGTGCCAGCTCACCCTCCTTTGGGAAACGGCAAGAGACCCAGTACTTC.

The rearrangement links TRBV7-9 to TRBJ2-5; the D is unclear. V shed 5 bases and J shed 3 bases, with 4 bases lying between them. Germline V lookup: CDR1 SEHNR, CDR2 FQNEAQ (reference sequence). The CDR3 sequence is 11 residues long. CDR3 bases: TGTGCCAGCAGCAAGGAAGAGACCCAGTACTTC. This codes for CASSKEETQYF.

Only one count was recorded for this clone. J is TRBJ1-2 and V is TRBV18; TRBD1 matches at 9 bases. This CDR3 is 15 amino acids long. Trimming took 5 bases from V and 4 from J; bases not matched to a gene: 8. Germline CDR1 and CDR2: KGHSH and LQKENI. The CDR3 nucleotides are TGTGCCAGCTCAGCCTCCGGGACAGGGATCTATGGCTACACCTTC. The encoded protein is CASSASGTGIYGYTF.

This sequence joins TRBV19 and TRBJ1-2, with a weak D call TRBD1 (6 bases). Germline CDR1 and CDR2: LNHDA and SQIVND (reference sequence). Trimming removed 4 bases from V and 1 base from J, with 7 bases in between. The CDR3 contains 13 residues. CDR3 amino acids: CASSTQGNYGYTF. CDR3 in DNA: TGTGCCAGTAGTACACAGGGTAACTATGGCTACACCTTC.

This rearrangement joins TRBV4-3 to TRBJ2-3; TRBD2 aligns across 11 bases. Looked up from germline, CDR1 is LGHNA and CDR2 is YSLEER. This CDR3 comprises 14 residues. Losses at the gene ends were 1 base for V and 6 bases for J; bases not matched to a gene: 0. CDR3 nucleotide sequence: TGCGCCAGCAGCCAAGGACTAGCGGGGGATACGCAGTATTTT. It specifies CASSQGLAGDTQYF.

The genes are TRBV5-1 and TRBJ2-5; 10 bases are shared with TRBD2. The CDR3 length is 15 residues. V lost 1 base to trimming and J lost 4 bases; unmatched junction nucleotides: 4. From germline, CDR1 is SGHRS and CDR2 YFSETQ. The CDR3 DNA reads as TGCGCCAGCAGCTTGAAGCGGGGGGGCCCAGAGACCCAGTACTTC. Translating it yields CASSLKRGGPETQYF. Supplemented by reference TRBV5-1 and TRBJ2-5, the full variable domain reads KAGVTQTPRYLIKTRGQQVTLSCSPISGHRSVSWYQQTPGQGLQFLFEYFSETQRNKGNFPGRFSGRQFSNSRSEMNVSTLELGDSALYLCASSLKRGGPETQYFGPGTRLLVL.

The V gene is TRBV30, the J gene TRBJ2-7; D unclear. CDR1 GTSNPN and CDR2 SVGIG come from the germline V gene (reference sequence). V lost 3 bases, J lost 3 bases, and 15 bases lay in between. This CDR3 is 14 amino acids long. The CDR3 DNA follows: TGTGCCTGGAGGTACGGTCAGGTTGGCTACGAGCAGTACTTC. The encoded protein is CAWRYGQVGYEQYF. The variable domain in full, with the rest retrieved from reference TRBV30 and TRBJ2-7, is SQTIHQWPATLVQPVGSPLSLECTVEGTSNPNLYWYRQAAGRGLQLLFYSVGIGQISSEVPQNLSASRPQDRQFILSSKKLLLSDSGFYLCAWRYGQVGYEQYFGPGTRLTVT.

This sequence joins TRBV5-1 and TRBJ2-1; either TRBD1 or TRBD2 may supply D (5 bases each). The V end was cut by 4 bases, the J end by 3 bases, with 14 bases between. Germline V lookup: CDR1 SGHRS, CDR2 YFSETQ. CDR3 length equals 15 residues. The CDR3 is CASSQGVAGYNEQFF. In nucleotides, the CDR3 is TGCGCCAGCAGCCAAGGGGTCGCGGGCTACAATGAGCAGTTCTTC.

The chain links TRBV6-2 or TRBV6-3 to TRBJ1-5, with D hard to call. V lost 5 bases to trimming and J lost 4 bases, with 15 bases between them. CDR3 length: 15 residues. From germline, CDR1 is MNHEY and CDR2 SVGEGT. The CDR3 reads CASSPLDRENQPQHF. CDR3 in DNA: TGTGCCAGCAGTCCCCTCGATAGGGAGAATCAGCCCCAGCATTTT.

This clone was counted between two and nine times. V and J are TRBV7-3 and TRBJ1-2; D not certain. Germline V gene lookup returns CDR1 SGHTA and CDR2 FQGTGA. Trimming took off 5 bases at V and 6 bases at J, with 13 bases between the two ends. There are 13 residues in the CDR3. CDR3 coding DNA: TGTGCCAGCAGCCCTTCACGCGGGGATGGCTACACCTTC. It is translated as CASSPSRGDGYTF.

This clone has only a few counts. V and J are TRBV6-2 or TRBV6-3 and TRBJ2-7; 9 bases are shared with TRBD1. The V segment lost 2 bases and the J segment 5 bases; nucleotides outside the gene matches: 7. The germline gives CDR1 MNHEY, CDR2 SVGEGT. This CDR3 comprises 15 residues. The CDR3 sequence is CASSYNGQGTNEQYF. CDR3 DNA sequence: TGTGCCAGCAGTTACAACGGACAGGGGACCAACGAGCAGTACTTC.

This sequence joins TRBV4-3 and TRBJ1-2; D gene unclear. Germline loops: CDR1 LGHNA, CDR2 YSLEER. The CDR3 runs 15 residues. V lost 4 bases and J lost 3, with 15 bases in between. CDR3 amino acids: CASSRSSGRDYGYTF. DNA of the CDR3: TGCGCCAGCAGCCGTTCCTCCGGAAGGGACTATGGCTACACCTTC.

The chain uses TRBV5-4 and TRBJ2-5; 9 bases fit TRBD2. CDR1 and CDR2 (germline): SGHNT, YYREEE (reference sequence). The CDR3 length is 15 residues. V lost 3 bases to trimming and J lost 4 bases; unmatched junction nucleotides: 7. The CDR3 coding sequence is TGTGCCAGCAGCTGGCGGGGGGGCTCATCAGAGACCCAGTACTTC. This gives the protein CASSWRGGSSETQYF. Complete variable domain (other parts from reference TRBV5-4 and TRBJ2-5): ETGVTQSPTHLIKTRGQQVTLRCSSQSGHNTVSWYQQALGQGPQFIFQYYREEENGRGNFPPRFSGLQFPNYSSELNVNALELDDSALYLCASSWRGGSSETQYFGPGTRLLVL.

The chain has TRBV18 and TRBJ2-3; tentatively, D is TRBD1 (6 bases). Trimming left V 2 bases short and J 2 bases short, with 14 bases between. Germline CDR1 KGHSH, CDR2 LQKENI. The CDR3 runs 16 residues. The CDR3 sequence: CASSPLLGQPTDTQYF. CDR3 DNA sequence: TGTGCCAGCTCACCATTATTGGGACAACCCACAGATACGCAGTATTTT.

The chain has TRBV24-1 and TRBJ2-2; TRBD1 might be the D (5 bases). The V end lost 4 bases, the J end lost 7 bases, and 15 bases lay between the germline ends. There are 15 residues in the CDR3. The germline V gene encodes CDR1 KGHDR and CDR2 SFDVKD. The CDR3 DNA follows: TGTGCCACCAGTGAGCCCCAGGGCGGTATCGGGGAGCTGTTTTTT. Amino acid sequence: CATSEPQGGIGELFF.

This chain connects TRBV6-2 or TRBV6-3 to TRBJ2-1; 9 bases fit TRBD2. J lost 10 bases, V lost 6 bases, and 16 bases had no gene match. This CDR3 is 16 amino acids long. Germline CDR1 MNHEY, CDR2 SVGEGT. The CDR3 is CASSLDRSGGRREQFF. The CDR3 nucleotides read TGTGCCAGCAGCCTCGATCGCAGCGGGGGGCGAAGAGAGCAGTTCTTC.

V gene TRBV30 combines with J gene TRBJ1-1, with unresolved D. CDR1 and CDR2 (germline): GTSNPN, SVGIG (reference sequence). Deletions cut 3 bases from V and 2 bases from J, with 7 bases between. The CDR3 sequence is 12 residues long. CDR3 DNA sequence: TGTGCCTGGAGCGTTTTCAACACTGAAGCTTTCTTT. Protein product: CAWSVFNTEAFF.

The chain carries TRBV9 and TRBJ1-1, with 9 nucleotides matching TRBD1. The V gene's germline CDR1 is SGDLS and CDR2 YYNGEE. V shed 3 bases, J shed 4 bases, and the junction held 13 bases outside the gene matches. CDR3 length: 17 amino acids. CDR3 nucleotide sequence: TGTGCCAGCAGCGCCCAAGACAGGGGGAGTGGAAGCACTGAAGCTTTCTTT. Translating it yields CASSAQDRGSGSTEAFF.